This T cell receptor (beta chain) was recorded in a study of T cells in Graves' hyperthyroidism and ophthalmopathy. Study as a whole: Sampling of peripheral blood happened at initial diagnosis, prior to any treatment.

Amplification yielded TCR beta CDR3 regions, with RNA transcripts as the source. First-round RT-PCR targeting the TCR CDR3 was performed with the HTBI primer set. MiXCR, run by TCRdb on the multiplex PCR reads, gives a single entry per CDR3 protein. This table has about 24,000 distinct CDR3 sequences, under 55% appearing once. Trimming removed 1 base at V and 2 bases at J, with 8 bases between. Germline V gene data show CDR1 as SEHNR and CDR2 as FQNEAQ (reference sequence). CDR3 length: 14 residues. Findings and limits, study-wide: The model predicted ophthalmopathy a median around six months before onset.

The PBMCs were taken from around 9.1 ml of fresh peripheral blood. This clonotype was observed many times. The antigen remains undetermined. This chain uses TRBV7-9 with TRBJ2-5; D remains unclear. The sequenced material came from blood. This TCR was sampled from a woman aged 40 to 50 with Graves' hyperthyroidism that later progressed to Graves' ophthalmopathy. The CDR3 coding sequence is TGTGCCAGCAGCTTAGTGGGCCTACAAGAGACCCAGTACTTC. It yields the protein CASSLVGLQETQYF.